A single sample gave rise to the 19 T cell receptor beta chains below, sequenced in a study of shared clonotypes between healthy human individuals. Clones were sequenced by immunoSEQ multiplex PCR, and TCRdb holds only the in-frame ones, with some missing. In the table there are 490,000 or so clones, around 78% of which are singletons. The sequenced sample was PBMCs. All receptors come from a woman in her thirties or forties in good health. Some clones in this sample may be carry-over from other donors' samples.

On this clone: The sample carries other DNA sequences with the same CDR3. The gene calls are TRBV7-2 and TRBJ1-2, with D maybe TRBD1 (5 bases). V lost 5 bases and J 0 bases, leaving 13 bases between the germline ends. The CDR3 length is 15 residues. The germline V gene encodes CDR1 SGHTA and CDR2 FQGNSA. CDR3: CASSPTRGTNYGYTF. DNA of the CDR3: TGTGCCAGCAGCCCGACGAGGGGTACTAACTATGGCTACACCTTC. Combining the CDR3 with reference TRBV7-2 and TRBJ1-2 gives the whole variable domain GAGVSQSPSNKVTEKGKDVELRCDPISGHTALYWYRQSLGQGLEFLIYFQGNSAPDKSGLPSDRFSAERTGGSVSTLTIQRTQQEDSAVYLCASSPTRGTNYGYTFGSGTRLTVV.

The chain couples TRBV30 to TRBJ2-7, with D perhaps TRBD2 (7 bases). Germline V gene data show CDR1 as GTSNPN and CDR2 as SVGIG (reference sequence). The CDR3 sequence is 15 residues long. The V gene lost 5 bases and the J gene lost 5 bases, with 22 bases spanning the gap. This chain's CDR3 is CAWVPKGGESHEQYF. The CDR3, as DNA: TGTGCCTGGGTCCCCAAGGGGGGGGAGTCCCACGAGCAGTACTTC.

This clone is a singleton in its sample. The chain carries TRBV6-1 and TRBJ2-7; 9 bases are a match to TRBD1. V lost 6 bases to trimming and J lost 3 bases; unmatched junction nucleotides: 3. CDR3 length equals 13 residues. CDR1 is MNHNS, CDR2 SASEGT, per germline. The CDR3, as DNA: TGTGCCAGCAGGAGGACAGGGGTCTACGAGCAGTACTTC. Translated, it gives CASRRTGVYEQYF.

This clone was seen once. V gene TRBV18 combines with J gene TRBJ2-3, with D perhaps TRBD1 (6 bases). This CDR3 is built from 15 residues. The V end was cut by 3 bases, the J end by 6 bases, with 16 bases between. CDR1 is KGHSH and CDR2 is LQKENI in the germline V gene. CDR3 loop: CASSPDSLGADTQYF. CDR3 sequence (DNA): TGTGCCAGCTCACCCGACTCCTTGGGGGCCGATACGCAGTATTTT.

The chain's CDR3 is CASSQGPNSYEQYF. Here the CDR3 DNA reads TGCGCCAGCAGCCAAGGGCCAAACTCCTACGAGCAGTACTTC. V usage is TRBV4-1 and J usage is TRBJ2-7; no reliable D call. The CDR3 is 14 amino acids. V was clipped by 1 base and J by 0 bases, with 7 bases between them. CDR1 and CDR2 (germline): MGHRA, YSYEKL.

This chain links TRBV7-2 with TRBJ1-3; maybe TRBD1 (6 bases). The length of the CDR3 is 15 residues. CDR1 SGHTA and CDR2 FQGNSA come from the germline V gene. Trimming removed 5 bases at V and 3 bases at J, with 14 bases between. CDR3 sequence reads: CASSPRGRGGNTIYF. The CDR3 coding sequence is TGTGCCAGCAGCCCAAGGGGCAGGGGTGGAAACACCATATATTTT. The full variable domain, rest sourced from reference TRBV7-2 and TRBJ1-3, is GAGVSQSPSNKVTEKGKDVELRCDPISGHTALYWYRQSLGQGLEFLIYFQGNSAPDKSGLPSDRFSAERTGGSVSTLTIQRTQQEDSAVYLCASSPRGRGGNTIYFGEGSWLTVV.

V gene TRBV5-1 combines with J gene TRBJ2-3; possibly TRBD2 for D (5 bases). Germline assignment: CDR1 SGHRS and CDR2 YFSETQ. There are 15 residues in the CDR3. Trimming shortened V by 3 bases and J by 9 bases, and 20 bases separated the two germline ends. CDR3 nucleotides: TGCGCCAGCAGCTCCGCCGGCGCGGGCCGTAGGACGCAGTATTTT. It is translated as CASSSAGAGRRTQYF.

This clone was detected once. CDR3 sequence reads: CASSELPQGAGNTIYF. CDR3 DNA sequence: TGTGCCAGCAGCGAACTACCGCAGGGCGCTGGAAACACCATATATTTT. The chain has TRBV7-9 and TRBJ1-3, with a weak D call TRBD1 (5 bases). Trimming left V 5 bases short and J 2 bases short, with 16 bases between. Germline assignment: CDR1 SEHNR and CDR2 FQNEAQ (reference sequence). The CDR3 consists of 16 residues.

The chain couples TRBV5-6 to TRBJ2-5; 7 nucleotides match TRBD1. The CDR3 is 14 residues long. Germline V gene data show CDR1 as SGHDT and CDR2 as YYEEEE. V shed 0 bases and J 4 bases; nucleotides not matched to a gene: 3. The chain's CDR3 is CASSLGSGGETQYF. The CDR3 region has the DNA TGTGCCAGCAGCTTGGGGTCAGGGGGAGAGACCCAGTACTTC. The full variable domain, with the rest looked up from reference TRBV5-6 and TRBJ2-5, is DAGVTQSPTHLIKTRGQQVTLRCSPKSGHDTVSWYQQALGQGPQFIFQYYEEEERQRGNFPDRFSGHQFPNYSSELNVNALLLGDSALYLCASSLGSGGETQYFGPGTRLLVL.

The chain employs TRBV27 and TRBJ2-3; TRBD1 agrees at 10 bases. Germline values: CDR1 MNHEY, CDR2 SMNVEV (reference sequence). Losses at the gene ends were 6 bases for V and 2 bases for J; bases not matched to a gene: 11. There are 17 residues in the CDR3. CDR3 sequence reads: CASRDHRQGASTDTQYF. CDR3 DNA sequence: TGTGCCAGCAGAGACCACCGACAGGGGGCGTCCACAGATACGCAGTATTTT.

The chain employs TRBV5-1 and TRBJ1-3, with D possibly being TRBD1 (6 bases). The CDR3 sequence is 15 residues long. Germline V gene lookup returns CDR1 SGHRS and CDR2 YFSETQ. V was clipped by 2 bases and J by 3 bases, with 12 bases between them. The CDR3 reads CASSLEGVIGNTIYF. As DNA, the CDR3 is TGCGCCAGCAGCTTAGAGGGGGTAATTGGAAACACCATATATTTT.

This clone came up once. The CDR3 nucleotides are TGCGCCAGCAGCCGGCAAGCTAGCGGGACGGACGGGGAGCTGTTTTTT. Encoded protein: CASSRQASGTDGELFF. J is TRBJ2-2 and V is TRBV5-1; TRBD2 agrees at 9 bases. In germline, CDR1 is SGHRS, CDR2 YFSETQ. The CDR3 length is 16 residues. Losses at the gene ends were 4 bases for V and 7 bases for J; bases not matched to a gene: 11.

The V gene is TRBV28, the J gene TRBJ2-5; 7 positions match TRBD2. The junction had 11 bases not matched to a gene; V was cut back by 6 bases and J by 7 bases. Germline lookup yields CDR1 MDHEN and CDR2 SYDVKM. The CDR3 consists of 14 residues. The CDR3 region has the DNA TGTGCCAGCAGAGCGTGGGCTAGCGGCAGGACCCAGTACTTC. It codes for CASRAWASGRTQYF.

The chain carries TRBV19 and TRBJ2-3, with D perhaps matching TRBD2 (5 bases). V dropped 11 bases and J dropped 6 bases, with 18 bases sitting between them. The CDR3 extends over 13 amino acids. Germline V gives CDR1 LNHDA, CDR2 SQIVND (reference sequence). CDR3 loop: CASRAAEEDTQYF. CDR3 nucleotides: TGTGCCTCGAGGGCAGCCGAAGAGGATACGCAGTATTTT.

This sequence joins TRBV7-2 and TRBJ1-2; perhaps TRBD1 as D (6 bases). The V and J ends lost 1 base and 9 bases respectively, with 9 bases between them. CDR1 is SGHTA and CDR2 is FQGNSA in the germline V gene. This CDR3 is 12 amino acids long. The CDR3 sequence: CASSLGTDRYTF. CDR3 nucleotide sequence: TGTGCCAGCAGCTTAGGGACAGATCGCTACACCTTC. The whole variable domain, remainder taken from reference TRBV7-2 and TRBJ1-2, is GAGVSQSPSNKVTEKGKDVELRCDPISGHTALYWYRQSLGQGLEFLIYFQGNSAPDKSGLPSDRFSAERTGGSVSTLTIQRTQQEDSAVYLCASSLGTDRYTFGSGTRLTVV.

V gene TRBV7-6 combines with J gene TRBJ1-2; no reliable D call. The CDR3 loop spans 15 amino acids. Trimming shortened V by 5 bases and J by 8 bases, and 21 bases separated the two germline ends. CDR1 SGHVS and CDR2 FNYEAQ come from the germline V gene. The CDR3 is CASSPWRADRAGYTF. The CDR3 DNA reads as TGTGCCAGCAGCCCCTGGCGGGCAGATAGAGCCGGCTACACCTTC.

The rearrangement uses TRBV5-1 and TRBJ1-1; D remains unclear. CDR3 length: 15 residues. The germline V gene encodes CDR1 SGHRS and CDR2 YFSETQ. V was shortened by 0 bases and J by 4 bases, with 13 bases between the two germline ends. The CDR3: CASSLERSRVTEAFF. In nucleotides, the CDR3 is TGCGCCAGCAGCTTGGAAAGGTCTCGGGTCACTGAAGCTTTCTTT.

This clone has a handful of counts. The CDR3 DNA is TGTGCCAGCAGTTTAGTTACAGGGGACAGAAAACTGTTTTTT. It specifies CASSLVTGDRKLFF. This chain joins TRBV28 and TRBJ1-4; 7 positions agree with TRBD1. Trimming removed 2 bases from V and 10 bases from J; junction bases left unmatched: 7. Germline V CDR1 and CDR2: MDHEN, SYDVKM. The CDR3 runs to 14 residues.

The gene calls are TRBV7-9 and TRBJ2-5; 7 bases match TRBD1. Germline V CDR1 and CDR2: SEHNR, FQNEAQ (reference sequence). CDR3 length equals 16 residues. V shed 1 base, J shed 5 bases, and the junction held 10 bases outside the gene matches. CDR3 protein: CASSLGDSAGAETQYF. For the CDR3, the DNA is TGTGCCAGCAGCTTAGGGGACAGCGCAGGAGCGGAGACCCAGTACTTC. The variable domain in full, completed from reference TRBV7-9 and TRBJ2-5, reads DTGVSQNPRHKITKRGQNVTFRCDPISEHNRLYWYRQTLGQGPEFLTYFQNEAQLEKSRLLSDRFSAERPKGSFSTLEIQRTEQGDSAMYLCASSLGDSAGAETQYFGPGTRLLVL.